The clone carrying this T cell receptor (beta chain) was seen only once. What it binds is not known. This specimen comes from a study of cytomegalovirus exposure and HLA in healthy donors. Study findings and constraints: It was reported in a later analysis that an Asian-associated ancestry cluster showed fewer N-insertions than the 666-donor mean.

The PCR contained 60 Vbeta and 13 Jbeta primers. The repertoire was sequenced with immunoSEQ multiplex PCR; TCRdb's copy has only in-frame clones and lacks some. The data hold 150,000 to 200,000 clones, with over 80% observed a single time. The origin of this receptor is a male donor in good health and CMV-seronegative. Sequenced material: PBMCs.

CDR3 nucleotide sequence: TGCGCCAGCAGCTGGACGGGTGAGGGGGTTGTAGCTTTCTTT. Its translation is CASSWTGEGVVAFF. The gene calls are TRBV5-1 and TRBJ1-1; TRBD1 is a possible D gene (6 bases). Trimming left V 3 bases short and J 10 bases short, with 19 bases between. This CDR3 region has 14 residues. The germline V gene has CDR1 SGHRS and CDR2 YFSETQ.